This TCR beta chain was sequenced during a study of Ad26.COV2.S vaccination and SARS-CoV-2 variants (dated by TCRdb to the early 2020s). Notes on the research overall: Sequencing of the TCRbeta repertoire served to evaluate the specificity and breadth of SARS-CoV-2-reactive T cell receptors following Ad26.COV2.S vaccination. The TCR-sequenced set comprised around 30 samples: approximately 19 Ad26.COV2.S vaccine recipients, 5 placebo recipients and 8 SARS-CoV-2 convalescent individuals. Overall results and qualifications from the work: It was noted by the authors that total T cell responses may have been underestimated by the TCR breadth and depth analyses. Compared with placebo recipients, Ad26.COV2.S recipients showed higher spike-specific TCR breadth (P = 0.0014). After vaccination, spike-specific CD8+ and CD4+ T cell responses were reported to show substantial breadth. Vaccine and placebo recipients had similar non-spike TCR breadth, a finding consistent with the vaccine containing only spike.

A remark on this clone: The specificity of this receptor is unknown. No base quality values were provided; no much bigger clone lies one nucleotide off.

Its CDR3 holds 14 amino acids, cysteine through phenylalanine. Here the CDR3 DNA is all that survives: 42 bases in frame from base 1. Taken from the germline V gene (reference sequence), the CDR1 and CDR2 loops are PRHDT and FYEKMQ. Deletion took 5 bases off V and 6 bases off J, with a span of 16 bases between the germline ends. The time point label on this specimen signifies: individuals recovered from natural SARS-CoV-2 infection. TCRbeta CDR3 regions were sequenced with the immunoSEQ Assay. After extraction, genomic DNA underwent amplification by bias-controlled multiplex PCR, followed by high-throughput sequencing. The authors processed their data as follows. To quantify the absolute abundance of every unique TCRbeta CDR3 region, sequences were collapsed and filtered. T cell fraction was estimated by normalizing TCRbeta template counts to usable DNA, with usable DNA measured through amplification of reference genes found in all nucleated cells. Repertoire TCRs were annotated as SARS-CoV-2-specific when V gene, CDR3 amino acid sequence and J gene were exactly matched to a known reactive TCR set. The reference SARS-CoV-2 TCR set was derived from MIRA and filtered for enrichment in COVID-19-positive ImmuneCODE repertoires, a step that removed public or cross-reactive TCRs. Using the MIRA antigens, annotated TCRs were further analysed by specific ORF or by position within an ORF. Depth was the summed frequency of annotated unique rearrangements, while breadth was defined as annotated unique rearrangements over total unique productive rearrangements. Two-sided Wilcoxon rank-sum tests were applied when comparing TCR breadth between groups. TCRdb took this table from immuneACCESS and kept in-frame rearrangements with V and J called. Such tables lack part of the clones; where checked against another copy, unresolved V genes explain under half of the gap, and the rest is unexplained. That table furnishes V, J and clone size, whereas the DNA furnished D and trimming. Present in this sample are some 350,000 clones, about 90% of which were seen just once. In total, the top ten clones hold roughly 3.9% of the sample.

The receptor comes from a human donor who had recovered from COVID-19. The V and J genes are TRBV13 and TRBJ1-2, and the D gene may be TRBD1, 5 bases matching. Material: peripheral blood, obtained after recovery from COVID-19. The DNA reads TGTGCCAGCAGCGCGACACCGGGACGGGATGGCTACACCTTC. The encoded protein is CASSATPGRDGYTF.